This T cell receptor beta chain was captured in a study of T-cell reconstitution after alpha-beta-depleted transplantation in children. This clonotype has a count of ten or more. The CDR3 is 15 residues long. Germline values: CDR1 MNHEY, CDR2 SMNVEV (reference sequence). After removal of 5 bases from V and 5 bases from J, the junction contained 7 bases not matched to a gene. Construction of the TCRbeta library involved unique molecular identifiers. From the PCR reads, TCRdb called clonotypes with MiXCR, one entry per CDR3 protein. The data show about 500,000 distinct CDR3 sequences, around a third seen once.

The J gene is TRBJ2-5, the V gene TRBV27, with 11 bases aligning to TRBD1. The TCR sequence derives from a human donor who donated a stem cell graft to a child with aplastic anemia. Source: PBMCs from the stem cell graft donor, taken from the stem cell graft. Written as DNA, the CDR3 is TGTGCCAGCAGTCCCGGGACAGGGGGAGCGGAGACCCAGTACTTC. Translation gives CASSPGTGGAETQYF.